This entry lists 22 T cell receptor beta chains sequenced from one sample in a study of regulatory T cells in long-lasting Graves disease (dated by TCRdb to the early 2020s). Libraries were built with multiplex PCR. These reads were obtained on an Illumina HiSeq 4000. TCR beta libraries were built with iRepertoire HTBI primers and Arm-PCR amplification of CDR3 regions. The public reads were run again by TCRdb, first through fastp at Q25 and then through MiXCR, and only productive beta chains were kept. Rows matching on CDR3 protein sequence are summarized as one entry with the most common DNA and genes. The sample profile shows 510,000 or so distinct CDR3 sequences; around 13% of them were found once. Of the sample, roughly 8.9% falls within the top ten clones. The sample's time point label is to be understood as: newly diagnosed GD, antithyroid drugs for less than 3 months. For both TCR sequencing and RNA sequencing, RNA was extracted from PBMCs in TRIzol.

This sample was also put to use in a study of T cells in Graves' hyperthyroidism and ophthalmopathy.

The source material was peripheral blood mononuclear cells (PBMCs), sampled at new diagnosis, from a patient treated with antithyroid drugs. These receptor sequences come from a woman in her twenties or thirties with Graves disease. Donor details come from another sample of the same person, matched by shared clones.

This clonotype was picked up a small number of times. The CDR3 region is CASSRTGGLGEPQHF. In nucleotides, the CDR3 is TGTGCCAGCAGCCGAACAGGGGGACTTGGTGAGCCCCAGCATTTT. This chain joins TRBV6-1 and TRBJ1-5; TRBD1 aligns across 8 bases. With V trimmed by 6 bases and J by 8 bases, 12 bases remained unmatched. Germline loops: CDR1 MNHNS, CDR2 SASEGT. The CDR3 sequence is 15 residues long.

The rearrangement uses TRBV6-4 and TRBJ2-7; D remains unclear. This CDR3 comprises 10 residues. The germline V gene has CDR1 MRHNA and CDR2 SNTAGT. The V gene lost 7 bases and the J gene lost 6 bases, with 7 bases spanning the gap. CDR3 bases: TGTGCCAGCATTAGGACCGAGCAGTACTTC. The encoded protein is CASIRTEQYF.

CDR3 residues: CASSDGLAGIGELFF. DNA of the CDR3: TGTGCCAGCAGCGATGGACTAGCGGGAATCGGGGAGCTGTTTTTT. This chain connects TRBV7-2 to TRBJ2-2; 12 bases map to TRBD2. V lost 5 bases to trimming and J lost 7 bases; unmatched junction nucleotides: 5. The CDR3 loop spans 15 amino acids. Germline-derived CDR1 and CDR2 are SGHTA and FQGNSA.

A word on this clonotype: At one boundary the junction diverges from the germline segment, which might be a read error. This rearrangement joins TRBV3-1 to TRBJ1-2; no reliable D call. The CDR3 length is 15 residues. Germline V lookup: CDR1 LGHDT, CDR2 YNNKEL (reference sequence). CDR3 sequence reads: CASSQEPRINYSYTF. The DNA for the CDR3 is TGTGCCAGCAGCCAAGAGCCCAGGATTAACTATAGCTACACCTTC.

This chain connects TRBV6-1 to TRBJ1-1, with 9 positions matching TRBD1. CDR3 length equals 15 residues. CDR1 and CDR2 from the germline V gene are MNHNS and SASEGT. The trim removed 6 bases at V and 3 bases at J, leaving 8 bases unmatched. DNA of the CDR3: TGTGCCAGCAGGCCGGGACAGGGTTCTCACACTGAAGCTTTCTTT. This sequence encodes CASRPGQGSHTEAFF.

The V gene is TRBV3-1, the J gene TRBJ2-3; D assignment may be TRBD1 or TRBD2 (5 bases each). This CDR3 has 17 residues. Trimming stripped 4 bases from V and 0 bases from J, with 17 bases between. Per germline, CDR1 LGHDT and CDR2 YNNKEL (reference sequence). The CDR3 nucleotides read TGTGCCAGCAGCCTTACCGGGACCCCAGCGAGCACAGATACGCAGTATTTT. Translated, it gives CASSLTGTPASTDTQYF.

As for this clonotype: A junction boundary mismatches the germline segment, possibly from a read error. In nucleotides, the CDR3 is TGTGCCAGCATAGGTTTGGCGGGTACCGGGGGGCTGTTTTTT. Translation: CASIGLAGTGGLFF. The chain couples TRBV27 to TRBJ2-2; a possible D gene is TRBD2 (6 bases). This CDR3 has 14 residues. Germline-derived CDR1 and CDR2 are MNHEY and SMNVEV (reference sequence).

This clonotype was recorded at least ten times. The rearrangement joins TRBV6-1 to TRBJ2-7, with D perhaps being TRBD1 or TRBD2 (5 bases each). CDR1 and CDR2 from the germline V gene are MNHNS and SASEGT. The V end lost 2 bases, the J end lost 2 bases, and 19 bases lay between the germline ends. CDR3 length: 17 residues. The CDR3, as DNA: TGTGCCAGCAGTGAAAGGGGTCGGGCTTCTAGCCCCTACGAGCAGTACTTC. Translated: CASSERGRASSPYEQYF.

This clonotype was counted ten times or more. The genes are TRBV16 and TRBJ2-7; 10 bases agree with TRBD1. With 7 bases clipped from V and 6 bases from J, the junction kept 3 bases outside the gene matches. Germline V gene sequence: CDR1 KGHSY, CDR2 FQNENV. The CDR3 consists of 12 residues. The CDR3 sequence is CASTGTGAEQYF. In DNA form, the CDR3 reads TGTGCCAGCACCGGGACAGGGGCCGAGCAGTACTTC.

This clonotype was seen repeatedly, ten times or more. DNA of the CDR3: TGTGCCAGCAGCTCAGGGGCGAATGAGCAGTTCTTC. Protein sequence: CASSSGANEQFF. The chain employs TRBV11-2 and TRBJ2-1; a weak D match, TRBD1 (6 bases). This CDR3 contains 12 residues. Germline assignment: CDR1 SGHAT and CDR2 FQNNGV. Trimming stripped 4 bases from V and 7 bases from J, with 8 bases between. The variable domain in full, with the rest retrieved from reference TRBV11-2 and TRBJ2-1, is EAGVAQSPRYKIIEKRQSVAFWCNPISGHATLYWYQQILGQGPKLLIQFQNNGVVDDSQLPKDRFSAERLKGVDSTLKIQPAKLEDSAVYLCASSSGANEQFFGPGTRLTVL.

This clonotype was detected ten times or more. This chain connects TRBV6-1 to TRBJ1-5, with unresolved D. The ends were cut back, 5 bases at V and 4 bases at J, with 9 bases in the middle. Germline CDR1 reads MNHNS; CDR2 reads SASEGT. The CDR3 sequence is 13 residues long. For the CDR3, the DNA is TGTGCCAGCAGTATGACGGGGAATCAGCCCCAGCATTTT. Encoded protein: CASSMTGNQPQHF.

This clonotype was seen ten or more times. J is TRBJ1-6 and V is TRBV10-3; 9 positions match TRBD1. In germline, CDR1 is ENHRY, CDR2 SYGVKD. The junction had 9 bases not matched to a gene; V was cut back by 3 bases and J by 6 bases. This CDR3 region has 17 residues. This CDR3 reads CAISDPGQGKTNSPLHF. The CDR3 DNA sequence: TGTGCCATCAGTGACCCGGGACAGGGTAAAACTAATTCACCCCTCCACTTT.

This clonotype was picked up many times. The chain combines TRBV28 with TRBJ2-3; the D is unclear. The CDR3 sequence is 16 residues long. Germline assignment: CDR1 MDHEN and CDR2 SYDVKM. Trimming shortened V by 5 bases and J by 2 bases, and 17 bases separated the two germline ends. The CDR3 DNA sequence: TGTGCCAGCAGTCCCACTACAGCCCTAGACACAGATACGCAGTATTTT. This translates into CASSPTTALDTDTQYF.

J is TRBJ1-4 and V is TRBV25-1, with D uncertain. CDR1 is MGHDK and CDR2 is SYGVNS in the germline V gene. This CDR3 has 15 residues. With 3 bases removed from V and 7 bases from J, the gap between germline ends came to 15 bases. CDR3 DNA: TGTGCCAGCAGTGATTACGTTGGCCGGGGTGAAAAACTGTTTTTT. Residues: CASSDYVGRGEKLFF.

This rearrangement joins TRBV7-2 to TRBJ2-1; D might be TRBD2 (5 bases). The length of the CDR3 is 15 residues. The V and J ends lost 6 bases and 0 bases respectively, with 12 bases between them. The germline gives CDR1 SGHTA, CDR2 FQGNSA. This CDR3 is CASRTLGSSYNEQFF. As DNA, the CDR3 is TGTGCCAGCAGAACGCTAGGGAGCTCCTACAATGAGCAGTTCTTC.

This clonotype was recorded many times. This chain connects TRBV2 to TRBJ1-2; D might be TRBD1 (5 bases). The V end was cut by 0 bases, the J end by 4 bases, with 9 bases between. The CDR3 consists of 14 residues. Germline loops: CDR1 SNHLY, CDR2 FYNNEI. CDR3 DNA: TGTGCCAGCAGTGAAGCGCTGGACACCTATGGCTACACCTTC. Its protein is CASSEALDTYGYTF.

This clonotype turned up a few times. The rearrangement links TRBV20-1 to TRBJ1-1; TRBD1 might be the D (5 bases). The CDR3 is 15 residues long. Trimming pared 0 bases from V and 5 bases from J, leaving 16 bases between. The germline gives CDR1 DFQATT, CDR2 SNEGSKA (reference sequence). CDR3 amino acids: CSARDHAGSGTEAFF. Here the CDR3 DNA reads TGCAGTGCTAGAGATCATGCAGGGTCTGGAACTGAAGCTTTCTTT.

This clonotype was observed at least ten times. The rearrangement links TRBV11-2 to TRBJ2-1, with no clear D. Trimming took 4 bases from V and 7 from J, leaving 8 bases between them. This CDR3 contains 12 residues. Germline V gives CDR1 SGHAT, CDR2 FQNNGV. The CDR3 is CASSSLSNEQFF. The CDR3 nucleotides are TGTGCCAGCAGCTCCCTATCAAATGAGCAGTTCTTC.

V is TRBV27 and J is TRBJ2-5; D not resolved. V lost 6 bases and J lost 2, with 13 bases in between. Looked up from germline, CDR1 is MNHEY and CDR2 is SMNVEV (reference sequence). The CDR3 sequence is 14 residues long. This CDR3 reads CASRPELGQETQYF. As DNA, the CDR3 is TGTGCCAGCAGGCCTGAGTTGGGACAAGAGACCCAGTACTTC.

This clonotype showed up just a few times. The J gene is TRBJ2-1, the V gene TRBV5-5; 11 bases align to TRBD2. J gave up 0 bases and V 4 bases, and 3 bases lay outside the gene matches. The CDR3 covers 16 residues. The germline V gene has CDR1 SGHKS and CDR2 YYEKEE (reference sequence). This CDR3 is CASSGLAGLSYNEQFF. The CDR3 nucleotides are TGTGCCAGCAGCGGACTAGCGGGCCTCTCCTACAATGAGCAGTTCTTC. Full variable domain (missing parts from reference TRBV5-5 and TRBJ2-1): DAGVTQSPTHLIKTRGQQVTLRCSPISGHKSVSWYQQVLGQGPQFIFQYYEKEERGRGNFPDRFSARQFPNYSSELNVNALLLGDSALYLCASSGLAGLSYNEQFFGPGTRLTVL.

This clonotype was recorded many times. The genes are TRBV5-1 and TRBJ2-3; weak D call: TRBD2 (5 bases). The V and J ends lost 4 bases and 5 bases respectively, with 14 bases between them. CDR1 and CDR2 from the germline V gene are SGHRS and YFSETQ. CDR3 length equals 14 residues. The CDR3: CASSGPLGEDTQYF. CDR3 nucleotides: TGCGCCAGCAGCGGCCCCCTCGGGGAAGATACGCAGTATTTT.

This clonotype was seen a handful of times. The rearrangement links TRBV11-3 to TRBJ2-3; TRBD2 is a possible D gene (6 bases). Germline V CDR1 and CDR2: SGHNT, YENEEA. The CDR3 extends over 16 amino acids. V lost 5 bases and J 3 bases, leaving 18 bases between the germline ends. The CDR3 reads CASSGGFLRQTDTQYF. The CDR3 DNA is TGTGCCAGCAGCGGGGGGTTCTTGCGGCAGACAGATACGCAGTATTTT.